A single sample is the source of the 6 T cell receptor beta chains below, sequenced in a study. Libraries were prepared by immunoSEQ multiplex PCR; TCRdb keeps only in-frame clonotypes and omits some of them. This table holds roughly 68,000 clones, approximately 92% found once. The sequencing sample was made of PBMCs. These receptors were taken from a man in his forties or fifties with rheumatoid arthritis.

The CDR3 coding sequence is TGTGCCACCAGTGATTTTAGACTAGCGGGACAGGCCGGGGAGCTGTTTTTT. This codes for CATSDFRLAGQAGELFF. The genes are TRBV24-1 and TRBJ2-2; 11 bases are a match to TRBD2. The germline gives CDR1 KGHDR, CDR2 SFDVKD. V gave up 1 base and J gave up 6 bases; unmatched junction bases: 6. This CDR3 is built from 17 residues.

As DNA, the CDR3 is TGTGCCAGCAGTAGGGAGCCGAGCTCCTATAATTCACCCCTCCACTTT. Its protein product is CASSREPSSYNSPLHF. This rearrangement joins TRBV27 to TRBJ1-6, with D unclear. This CDR3 has 16 amino acids. V lost 5 bases and J 0 bases, leaving 11 bases between the germline ends. Germline V lookup: CDR1 MNHEY, CDR2 SMNVEV (reference sequence).

In this sample, this clone turned up once. The chain combines TRBV19 with TRBJ2-1, with 8 bases that match TRBD2. V was pared by 5 bases and J by 6 bases, with 12 bases of the junction left unmatched. The CDR3 contains 16 residues. The germline CDR1 and CDR2 sequences are LNHDA and SQIVND (reference sequence). The CDR3 DNA reads as TGTGCCAGTAGTCAACCGGGGACTAGTATTCCCAATGAGCAGTTCTTC. It specifies CASSQPGTSIPNEQFF.

The J gene is TRBJ1-2, the V gene TRBV5-1; 9 bases map to TRBD1. There are 14 residues in the CDR3. V was pared by 4 bases and J by 7 bases, with 8 bases of the junction left unmatched. Germline V CDR1 and CDR2: SGHRS, YFSETQ. The CDR3 loop is CASSSSGQGTGYTF. CDR3 nucleotides: TGCGCCAGCAGCAGCTCAGGACAGGGGACTGGCTACACCTTC. Looking up the rest from reference TRBV5-1 and TRBJ1-2 gives the full variable domain: KAGVTQTPRYLIKTRGQQVTLSCSPISGHRSVSWYQQTPGQGLQFLFEYFSETQRNKGNFPGRFSGRQFSNSRSEMNVSTLELGDSALYLCASSSSGQGTGYTFGSGTRLTVV.

The chain combines TRBV21-1 with TRBJ2-7; no DNA check was done on the table's D call, TRBD2. TRBV21-1 is a recognized pseudogene. The CDR3 consists of 15 residues. The CDR3 nucleotides are TGTGCCAGCAGCCGGACAAAACGGGAGAAGTCCGAGCAGTACTTC. Translating it yields CASSRTKREKSEQYF.

This sequence joins TRBV18 and TRBJ1-1; D might be TRBD1 (5 bases). V was cut by 4 bases and J by 5 bases, with 17 bases left in between. Germline assignment: CDR1 KGHSH and CDR2 LQKENI. The CDR3 is 15 amino acids. The CDR3 protein is CASSQAQGAVTEAFF. The DNA for the CDR3 is TGTGCCAGCTCACAAGCGCAGGGCGCGGTTACTGAAGCTTTCTTT.